The table lists the clone carrying this T cell receptor (beta chain) with many counts. TCRdb recomputed calls from the RT-PCR reads with MiXCR, one row per CDR3 protein. The repertoire holds more than 500,000 distinct CDR3 sequences, with roughly 10% as singletons. These data belong to a study of response to subunit inactivated influenza vaccine. From germline, CDR1 is MNHEY and CDR2 SMNVEV (reference sequence). J gave up 7 bases and V 6 bases, and 6 bases lay outside the gene matches. The CDR3 extends over 14 amino acids. These data were also filed under a second study, of T cells expressing NK-cell markers. Per that study: As the method of synthesis, 5'RACE template switching with UMIs yielded TCR beta cDNA. T cells sorted in several experiments were restricted to alpha-beta TCR T cells by an anti-gamma-delta TCR antibody. Over 5 donors carried dominant NKG2C+ clonotypes that made up roughly 1.0-7.5% of their CD8+ T cells.

The source is a man in his fifties or sixties who received an inactivated influenza vaccine. V gene TRBV27 combines with J gene TRBJ2-1, with TRBD2 identical over 10 bases. This sample comprised PBMCs from blood, obtained on the day of vaccination. CDR3 sequence reads: CASSLSGRGNEQFF. The CDR3 DNA is TGTGCCAGCAGCCTGAGCGGGAGGGGAAATGAGCAGTTCTTC.